The 28 T cell receptor beta chains listed next were all sequenced from one sample in a study of cytomegalovirus exposure and HLA in healthy donors. PCR employed 60 Vbeta and 13 Jbeta primers. The repertoire was sequenced with immunoSEQ multiplex PCR; TCRdb's copy has only in-frame clones and lacks some. The sample lists roughly 68,000 clones, around 74% occurring once. The sample comprised PBMCs. The receptors were sampled from a male donor in good health and CMV-seropositive.

V is TRBV19 and J is TRBJ2-2, with 8 bases fitting TRBD2. The CDR3 sequence is 17 residues long. J gave up 0 bases and V 6 bases, and 9 bases lay outside the gene matches. CDR1 is LNHDA, CDR2 SQIVND, per germline (reference sequence). DNA of the CDR3: TGTGCCAGTAGCCCTCTAAAGCGGGGGACGAACACCGGGGAGCTGTTTTTT. Amino acids: CASSPLKRGTNTGELFF.

The rearrangement joins TRBV30 to TRBJ2-1, with a tentative D call TRBD2 (5 bases). The CDR3 has 15 amino acids. With 4 bases removed from V and 0 bases from J, the gap between germline ends came to 13 bases. Germline V gives CDR1 GTSNPN, CDR2 SVGIG (reference sequence). CDR3 coding DNA: TGTGCCTGGAATCTACTGGGGAGCTCCTACAATGAGCAGTTCTTC. It translates to CAWNLLGSSYNEQFF.

This CDR3 reads CATSRSGAADQPQHF. In nucleotides, the CDR3 is TGTGCCACCAGCAGAAGTGGGGCGGCGGATCAGCCCCAGCATTTT. The chain combines TRBV15 with TRBJ1-5, with D possibly TRBD1 on 5 matching bases. The CDR3 is made up of 15 amino acids. Looked up from germline, CDR1 is LNHNV and CDR2 is YYDKDF (reference sequence). Trimming pared 2 bases from V and 5 bases from J, leaving 13 bases between.

The genes are TRBV2 and TRBJ2-5; 7 positions match TRBD1. CDR1 and CDR2 from the germline V gene are SNHLY and FYNNEI. The CDR3 contains 17 residues. The V and J ends lost 5 bases and 2 bases, in that order; junction bases with no gene match: 14. The CDR3 sequence: CASSTPRGRTGQETQYF. The CDR3 DNA follows: TGTGCCAGCAGTACACCCCGTGGACGGACAGGTCAAGAGACCCAGTACTTC.

This chain joins TRBV7-9 and TRBJ2-4; 8 nucleotides align to TRBD1. Germline V lookup: CDR1 SEHNR, CDR2 FQNEAQ (reference sequence). Trimming at V came to 5 bases and at J to 0 bases, leaving 12 bases not matched to a gene. This CDR3 has 18 residues. This CDR3 is CASSPSPGGGLAKNIQYF. Written as DNA, the CDR3 is TGTGCCAGCAGCCCTTCTCCAGGGGGCGGCTTAGCCAAAAACATTCAGTACTTC.

There are a few counts of this clone. The V and J genes are TRBV4-1 and TRBJ1-1; no clear D. V was cut by 6 bases and J by 2 bases, with 16 bases left in between. The CDR3 consists of 15 residues. CDR1 MGHRA and CDR2 YSYEKL come from the germline V gene. The CDR3 reads CASSPGLQANTEAFF. The CDR3 DNA sequence: TGCGCCAGCAGTCCCGGTTTGCAGGCTAACACTGAAGCTTTCTTT.

The genes are TRBV27 and TRBJ2-7; D is undetermined. Per the germline V gene, CDR1 is MNHEY and CDR2 is SMNVEV (reference sequence). V lost 4 bases and J 0 bases, leaving 7 bases between the germline ends. The CDR3 spans 13 residues. The CDR3 DNA is TGTGCCAGCAGTTATAGCAGCTCCTACGAGCAGTACTTC. Residues: CASSYSSSYEQYF.

The chain uses TRBV19 and TRBJ2-1; the match to TRBD1 covers 8 bases. Per germline, CDR1 LNHDA and CDR2 SQIVND (reference sequence). J was trimmed by 5 bases and V by 3 bases; bases with no gene match: 6. This CDR3 has 15 amino acids. In nucleotides, the CDR3 is TGTGCCAGTAGTATTCTCGGGACAGGTGACAATGAGCAGTTCTTC. Residues: CASSILGTGDNEQFF. The entire variable domain, with the rest obtained from reference TRBV19 and TRBJ2-1, is as follows: DGGITQSPKYLFRKEGQNVTLSCEQNLNHDAMYWYRQDPGQGLRLIYYSQIVNDFQKGDIAEGYSVSREKKESFPLTVTSAQKNPTAFYLCASSILGTGDNEQFFGPGTRLTVL.

V is TRBV12-5 and J is TRBJ2-2, with D maybe TRBD1 (5 bases). CDR1 is LGHNT, CDR2 FRNRAP, per germline. V was shortened by 3 bases and J by 3 bases, with 11 bases between the two germline ends. The CDR3 length is 15 residues. The CDR3 sequence is CASGFLQTDTGELFF. DNA of the CDR3: TGTGCTAGTGGTTTTTTACAGACAGACACCGGGGAGCTGTTTTTT.

The chain has TRBV4-3 and TRBJ1-1, with 12 bases identical to TRBD1. In germline, CDR1 is LGHNA, CDR2 YSLEER. CDR3 length equals 19 residues. Unmatched junction bases numbered 16, after V lost 3 bases and J lost 5 bases. This chain's CDR3 is CASSQLSGTGGAPGTEAFF. The CDR3 coding sequence is TGCGCCAGCAGCCAGTTATCCGGGACAGGGGGCGCCCCGGGGACTGAAGCTTTCTTT.

This clone was seen a single time. This chain uses TRBV5-4 with TRBJ2-1; possible D gene TRBD1, 7 bases. The V end was cut by 0 bases, the J end by 4 bases, with 14 bases between. Per the germline V gene, CDR1 is SGHNT and CDR2 is YYREEE (reference sequence). The CDR3 has 16 residues. CDR3 bases: TGTGCCAGCAGCTTGGTTGCAGGGGGAGGATACAATGAGCAGTTCTTC. This sequence encodes CASSLVAGGGYNEQFF.

As DNA, the CDR3 is TGTGCCATCAGTGCAGGGTATGGCTACACCTTC. Protein: CAISAGYGYTF. The V call is TRBV10-3, the J call TRBJ1-2; the D gene is possibly TRBD1 (5 bases). Per germline, CDR1 ENHRY and CDR2 SYGVKD. Trimming took 4 bases from V and 5 from J, leaving 5 bases between them. This CDR3 has 11 amino acids.

This clone was counted a single time. At one of its ends the junction is not consistent with the germline gene, which may arise from a read error. The rearrangement joins TRBV19 to TRBJ2-1; TRBD2 agrees at 8 bases. The CDR3 length is 13 residues. The germline gives CDR1 LNHDA, CDR2 SQIVND (reference sequence). CDR3: CASSTVAGTSLLF. In DNA, the CDR3 is TGTGCCAGTAGCACCGTCGCCGGGACTAGTCTTCTCTTC.

V is TRBV28 and J is TRBJ1-1; 9 positions agree with TRBD1. CDR1 MDHEN and CDR2 SYDVKM come from the germline V gene. V lost 2 bases, J lost 10 bases, and 5 bases stayed unmatched. The CDR3 has 13 amino acids. CDR3 DNA sequence: TGTGCCAGCAGTTTAGGACAGGGGCGCGGAGCTTTCTTT. As protein: CASSLGQGRGAFF.

The chain employs TRBV28 and TRBJ2-1, with D maybe TRBD1 (5 bases). Per the germline V gene, CDR1 is MDHEN and CDR2 is SYDVKM. V lost 3 bases to trimming and J lost 6 bases, with 24 bases between them. CDR3 length: 18 amino acids. CDR3 nucleotides: TGTGCCAGCAGTTTTCCTATGGAAACAGGTCCTCTCACCAATGAGCAGTTCTTC. It yields the protein CASSFPMETGPLTNEQFF.

The CDR3 region has the DNA TGTGCCAGCAGTGACGGGACTAGCGGGGGGGCCGATACGCAGTATTTT. It yields the protein CASSDGTSGGADTQYF. V gene TRBV6-1 combines with J gene TRBJ2-3; 16 bases are a match to TRBD2. The CDR3 extends over 16 amino acids. Germline loops: CDR1 MNHNS, CDR2 SASEGT. Losses at the gene ends were 3 bases for V and 6 bases for J; bases not matched to a gene: 3.

Only one count was recorded for this clone. The chain employs TRBV4-1 and TRBJ1-1; the D gene is possibly TRBD1 (5 bases). The CDR3 extends over 15 amino acids. Trimming stripped 0 bases from V and 1 base from J, with 9 bases between. The V gene's germline CDR1 is MGHRA and CDR2 YSYEKL. The DNA for the CDR3 is TGCGCCAGCAGCCAAGAGGAGGGGAGGAACACTGAAGCTTTCTTT. This sequence encodes CASSQEEGRNTEAFF.

The count of this clone is one. A read error may produce the germline difference seen at one junction end. This chain connects TRBV5-1 to TRBJ1-1, with 7 bases aligning to TRBD1. The CDR3 consists of 16 residues. Germline CDR1 reads SGHRS; CDR2 reads YFSETQ. The CDR3 nucleotides are TGCGCCAGCAGCTTAGGGACAGTTCCAATGAACACTGAAACTTTCTTT. Translation gives CASSLGTVPMNTETFF.

This rearrangement joins TRBV30 to TRBJ2-7; 9 nucleotides match TRBD1. V shed 0 bases, J shed 4 bases, and the junction held 10 bases outside the gene matches. The CDR3 totals 16 residues. Germline CDR1 and CDR2: GTSNPN and SVGIG (reference sequence). DNA of the CDR3: TGTGCCTGGAGTGTAGGGACAGGGCTAGAGAGATACGAGCAGTACTTC. It translates to CAWSVGTGLERYEQYF.

This clone turned up a few times. The chain is built from TRBV7-2 and TRBJ2-7; maybe TRBD1 (6 bases). The V gene's germline CDR1 is SGHTA and CDR2 FQGNSA. The V end lost 6 bases, the J end lost 2 bases, and 14 bases lay between the germline ends. This CDR3 contains 14 residues. The CDR3 sequence: CASRRDRRTYEQYF. The DNA for the CDR3 is TGTGCCAGCAGACGAGACAGGAGGACCTACGAGCAGTACTTC.

The chain combines TRBV7-3 with TRBJ2-2; TRBD2 aligns across 10 bases. V gave up 6 bases and J gave up 6 bases; unmatched junction bases: 7. CDR3 length: 15 residues. The germline gives CDR1 SGHTA, CDR2 FQGTGA. The DNA of the CDR3 is TGTGCCAGCAGTAAAGCGGGGGGGCAGTCCGGGGAGCTGTTTTTT. Translated, it gives CASSKAGGQSGELFF.

This chain joins TRBV5-1 and TRBJ1-1, with a weak D call TRBD1 (6 bases). This CDR3 spans 12 amino acids. Trimming pared 10 bases from V and 1 base from J, leaving 11 bases between. Germline assignment: CDR1 SGHRS and CDR2 YFSETQ. CDR3 nucleotides: TGCGCCGTCCGGGACAAGAACACTGAAGCTTTCTTT. Translated: CAVRDKNTEAFF.

This clone was seen more than once but under ten times. V usage is TRBV5-1 and J usage is TRBJ2-3, with D unclear. Trimming took 3 bases from V and 0 from J, leaving 14 bases between them. CDR3 length: 16 amino acids. Looked up from germline, CDR1 is SGHRS and CDR2 is YFSETQ. CDR3 nucleotide sequence: TGCGCCAGCAGCTCCTCAGTGAGGATTAGCACAGATACGCAGTATTTT. Translation gives CASSSSVRISTDTQYF.

The chain recombines TRBV18 with TRBJ1-4; D not certain. This CDR3 comprises 14 residues. CDR1 is KGHSH and CDR2 is LQKENI in the germline V gene. The V and J ends lost 2 bases and 5 bases respectively, with 9 bases between them. The CDR3 DNA sequence: TGTGCCAGCTCACCAGTGGACTGGAATGAAAAACTGTTTTTT. It specifies CASSPVDWNEKLFF. The full variable domain, completed using reference TRBV18 and TRBJ1-4, is NAGVMQNPRHLVRRRGQEARLRCSPMKGHSHVYWYRQLPEEGLKFMVYLQKENIIDESGMPKERFSAEFPKEGPSILRIQQVVRGDSAAYFCASSPVDWNEKLFFGSGTQLSVL.

This chain joins TRBV11-2 and TRBJ1-5, with D hard to call. The CDR3 runs to 13 residues. V lost 5 bases and J lost 7, with 12 bases in between. CDR1 is SGHAT, CDR2 FQNNGV, per germline. In DNA form, the CDR3 reads TGTGCCAGCAGCCTGACTTCTGCACAGCCCCAGCATTTT. Amino acid sequence: CASSLTSAQPQHF. The whole variable domain, remainder taken from reference TRBV11-2 and TRBJ1-5, is EAGVAQSPRYKIIEKRQSVAFWCNPISGHATLYWYQQILGQGPKLLIQFQNNGVVDDSQLPKDRFSAERLKGVDSTLKIQPAKLEDSAVYLCASSLTSAQPQHFGDGTRLSIL.

J is TRBJ2-3 and V is TRBV9, with 8 bases aligning to TRBD2. The V and J ends lost 0 bases and 0 bases, in that order; junction bases with no gene match: 9. The germline V gene encodes CDR1 SGDLS and CDR2 YYNGEE. The CDR3 is made up of 18 amino acids. The CDR3, as DNA: TGTGCCAGCAGCGTAGTTTCGCGGGGGGCCTCTAGCACAGATACGCAGTATTTT. Protein product: CASSVVSRGASSTDTQYF.

The V call is TRBV19, the J call TRBJ1-2; maybe TRBD1 (5 bases). Germline values: CDR1 LNHDA, CDR2 SQIVND (reference sequence). The CDR3 extends over 15 amino acids. The V and J ends lost 8 bases and 14 bases respectively, with 30 bases between them. CDR3 in DNA: TGTGCCAGTCAGGACGGCCAAGGGGTCCATATCAAAAGTACCTTC. It codes for CASQDGQGVHIKSTF.

This sequence joins TRBV25-1 and TRBJ2-7, with 8 bases identical to TRBD1. Germline CDR1 MGHDK, CDR2 SYGVNS. Unmatched junction bases numbered 2, after V lost 2 bases and J lost 2 bases. The CDR3 runs 14 residues. CDR3 sequence (DNA): TGTGCCAGCAGTGAACCGGACAGGGCCTACGAGCAGTACTTC. It yields the protein CASSEPDRAYEQYF.